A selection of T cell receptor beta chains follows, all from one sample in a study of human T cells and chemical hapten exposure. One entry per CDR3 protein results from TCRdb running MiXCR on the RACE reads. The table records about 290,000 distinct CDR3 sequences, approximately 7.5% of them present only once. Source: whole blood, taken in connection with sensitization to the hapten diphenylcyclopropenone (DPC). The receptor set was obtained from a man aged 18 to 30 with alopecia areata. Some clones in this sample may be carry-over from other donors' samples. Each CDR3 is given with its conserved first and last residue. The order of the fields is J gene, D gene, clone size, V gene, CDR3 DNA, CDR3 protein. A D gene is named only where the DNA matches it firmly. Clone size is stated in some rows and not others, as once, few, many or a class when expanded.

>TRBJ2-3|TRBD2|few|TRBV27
TGTGCCAGCAGTCCCCTGGGACTATACACAGATACGCAGTATTTT
CASSPLGLYTDTQYF
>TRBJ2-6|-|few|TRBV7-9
TGTGCCAGCCGCTACCTCTCTGGGGCCAACGTCCTGACTTTC
CASRYLSGANVLTF
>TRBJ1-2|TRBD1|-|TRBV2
TGTGCCCGTCCCGGACAGGGAATCTATGGCTACACCTTC
CARPGQGIYGYTF
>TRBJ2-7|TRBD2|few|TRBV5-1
TGCGCCAGCAGCCCGGGACTATCCTACGAGCAGTACTTC
CASSPGLSYEQYF
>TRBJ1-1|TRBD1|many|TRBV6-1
TGTGCCAGCAGTAGGGACAGGATGAACACTGAAGCTTTCTTT
CASSRDRMNTEAFF
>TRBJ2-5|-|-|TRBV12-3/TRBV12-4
TGTGCCAGCAGGCCACAGGAGGCCGAGGAGACCCAGTACTTC
CASRPQEAEETQYF
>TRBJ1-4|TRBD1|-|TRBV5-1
TGCGCCAGCAGCCGGGGAACAGGGGACGGGGATGAAAAACTGTTTTTT
CASSRGTGDGDEKLFF
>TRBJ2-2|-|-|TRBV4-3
TGCGCCAGCAGCCGCTTAACTCAGGTTAACACCGGGGAGCTGTTTTTT
CASSRLTQVNTGELFF
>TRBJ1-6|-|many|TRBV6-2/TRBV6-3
TGTGCCAGCAGTTACCGGGACCCACGCTCCTATAATTCACCCCTCCACTTT
CASSYRDPRSYNSPLHF
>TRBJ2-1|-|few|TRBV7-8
TGTGCCAGCAGCCCTGCGGAGCGGAGTTTCTACAATGAGCAGTTCTTC
CASSPAERSFYNEQFF
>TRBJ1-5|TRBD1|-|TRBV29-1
TGCAACGTTGAAGAGGGACAGGGGGGAGGCAATCAGCCCCAGCATTTT
CNVEEGQGGGNQPQHF
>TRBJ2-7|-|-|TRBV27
TGTGCCAGCGCCGAAGACGTGCGATACGAGCAGTACTTC
CASAEDVRYEQYF
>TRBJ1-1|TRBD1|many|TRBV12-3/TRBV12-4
TGTGCCAGCAGTCTCCGGACAGGGGGCTACACTGAAGCTTTCTTT
CASSLRTGGYTEAFF
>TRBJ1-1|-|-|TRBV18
TGTGCCAGCTCACCCGGGACTGGGAGAAATGAAGCTTTCTTT
CASSPGTGRNEAFF
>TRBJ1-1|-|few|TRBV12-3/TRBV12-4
TGTGCCAGCAGTTTAGCTGCGGGGGATGCTTTCTTT
CASSLAAGDAFF
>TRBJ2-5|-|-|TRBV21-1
TGTGCCAGCAGCAAACCACGGGACAGACAAGAGACCCAGTACTTC
CASSKPRDRQETQYF
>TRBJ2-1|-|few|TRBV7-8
TGTGCCAGCAGCGGCAGCCAGTCATACAATGAGCAGTTCTTC
CASSGSQSYNEQFF
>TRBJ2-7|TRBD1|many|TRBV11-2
TGTGCCAGCAGCGAGACGAGGACAGGGCCCTCCTACGAGCAGTACTTC
CASSETRTGPSYEQYF
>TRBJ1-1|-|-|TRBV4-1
TGCGCCAGCAGCCACGGACAGCAGAACACTGAAGCTTTCTTT
CASSHGQQNTEAFF
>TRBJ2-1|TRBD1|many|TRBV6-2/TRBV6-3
TGTGCCAGCAGTTACAGGGGTCAGACAGGGGCGAGGAATGAGCAGTTCTTC
CASSYRGQTGARNEQFF
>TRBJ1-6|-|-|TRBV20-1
TGCAGTGCCGTTGGGGGTCTGAGGGCGCTGAATAATTCACCCCTCCACTTT
CSAVGGLRALNNSPLHF
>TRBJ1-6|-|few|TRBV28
TGTGCCAGCAACTGGGACGCCTATAATTCACCCCTCCACTTT
CASNWDAYNSPLHF
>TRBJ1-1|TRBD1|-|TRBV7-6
TGTGCCAGCAGCTCTCACCGCTCAAGGGGGCGGAGGGACACTGAAGCTTTCTTT
CASSSHRSRGRRDTEAFF
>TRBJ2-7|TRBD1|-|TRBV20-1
TGCAGTGCTAGAGAGTCCCGGGACAGGGGATCCTACGAGCAGTACTTC
CSARESRDRGSYEQYF
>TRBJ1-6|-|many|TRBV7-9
TGTGCCAGCAGCCCGACGGGGCGGGGGGAAGATTCACCCCTCCACTTT
CASSPTGRGEDSPLHF
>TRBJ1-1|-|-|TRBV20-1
TGCAGTGCTAGAGATCAATATAGGGTAAGGACAGCGAACACTGAAGCTTTCTTT
CSARDQYRVRTANTEAFF
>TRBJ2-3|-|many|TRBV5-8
TGTGCCAGCAGCTTCGGGAGCTTTAGAGATACGCAGTATTTT
CASSFGSFRDTQYF
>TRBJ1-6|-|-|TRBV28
TGTGCCAGCACCCAGGGTAATTTTAATTCACCCCTCCACTTT
CASTQGNFNSPLHF
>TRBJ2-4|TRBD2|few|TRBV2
TGTGCCAGCAGCCCCGGGACTAGCGGGGGGTTGGTCAAAAACATTCAGTACTTC
CASSPGTSGGLVKNIQYF
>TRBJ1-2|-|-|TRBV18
TGTGCCAGCTCCTCCCGGGAAGCTAGGGTTAACTATGGCTACACCTTC
CASSSREARVNYGYTF
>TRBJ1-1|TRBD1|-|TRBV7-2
TGTGCCAGCAGCTTAGCCGCCGGGACAGGCGTTGAAGCTTTCTTT
CASSLAAGTGVEAFF
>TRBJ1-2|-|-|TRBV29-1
TGCAGCGTTGAGGGGACCCCGACCAACTATGGCTACACCTTC
CSVEGTPTNYGYTF
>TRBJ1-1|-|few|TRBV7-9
TGTGCCAGCAGCTTAATCTTTCGAGGAACTGAAGCTTTCTTT
CASSLIFRGTEAFF
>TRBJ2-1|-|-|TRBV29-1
TGCAGCGTTGAAGAGGGATTCACGAATGAGCAGTTCTTC
CSVEEGFTNEQFF